This T cell receptor (beta chain) was identified during a study of human T cells and chemical hapten exposure. V was pared by 0 bases and J by 3 bases, with 12 bases between. Germline-derived CDR1 and CDR2 are DFQATT and SNEGSKA (reference sequence). The CDR3 is 14 amino acids. Individual cDNA molecules had unique molecular identifiers attached to them by the library. MiXCR was run by TCRdb on the RACE reads, yielding one entry per CDR3 protein. Of some 70,000 distinct CDR3 sequences in the sample, around a third were seen once. Time point given: patch test 1, 2 weeks after DPC sensitization. Treatment specified: therapeutic diphenylcyclopropenone sensitization with weekly scalp DPC. Comments on this clonotype: What it binds is unknown.

Notes on the study in general: Expanded TCRs made up significantly more big CDR3 similarity clusters than controls did.

The starting material was whole blood, obtained in connection with sensitization to the hapten diphenylcyclopropenone (DPC). The TCR was taken from a man in his forties with alopecia areata. Some clones in this sample may be carry-over from other donors' samples. The chain carries TRBV20-1 and TRBJ2-7; perhaps TRBD1 as D (5 bases). The CDR3 sequence: CSAREGQGFYEQYF. CDR3 sequence (DNA): TGCAGTGCTAGAGAAGGTCAGGGTTTCTACGAGCAGTACTTC.